This TCR beta chain is drawn from a study of blood T cells in healthy people across ages. Turning to this clonotype: Its antigen is still unknown.

Study outcomes and limitations: Per-million-T-cell TCR beta diversity fell roughly linearly with age.

A J-beta primer mix and a sample-barcoded 5' primer were used in a second PCR of roughly 6 to 11 cycles. TCRdb fed the 5' RACE reads into MiXCR, producing one record per CDR3 protein. The sample lists 1.2 million to 1.5 million distinct CDR3 sequences; roughly 40% were seen once. V lost 1 base and J lost 3; bases outside the gene matches: 4. CDR1 and CDR2 (germline): SGHAT, FQNNGV. The CDR3 contains 16 residues. This TCR was sampled from a woman aged 18-29 years in good health. Sequenced input: blood. The chain carries TRBV11-2 and TRBJ2-1; 9 bases are a match to TRBD1. The CDR3 nucleotides are TGTGCCAGCAGCTTAGGCCGGGACAGGGTCTACAATGAGCAGTTCTTC. This gives the protein CASSLGRDRVYNEQFF.